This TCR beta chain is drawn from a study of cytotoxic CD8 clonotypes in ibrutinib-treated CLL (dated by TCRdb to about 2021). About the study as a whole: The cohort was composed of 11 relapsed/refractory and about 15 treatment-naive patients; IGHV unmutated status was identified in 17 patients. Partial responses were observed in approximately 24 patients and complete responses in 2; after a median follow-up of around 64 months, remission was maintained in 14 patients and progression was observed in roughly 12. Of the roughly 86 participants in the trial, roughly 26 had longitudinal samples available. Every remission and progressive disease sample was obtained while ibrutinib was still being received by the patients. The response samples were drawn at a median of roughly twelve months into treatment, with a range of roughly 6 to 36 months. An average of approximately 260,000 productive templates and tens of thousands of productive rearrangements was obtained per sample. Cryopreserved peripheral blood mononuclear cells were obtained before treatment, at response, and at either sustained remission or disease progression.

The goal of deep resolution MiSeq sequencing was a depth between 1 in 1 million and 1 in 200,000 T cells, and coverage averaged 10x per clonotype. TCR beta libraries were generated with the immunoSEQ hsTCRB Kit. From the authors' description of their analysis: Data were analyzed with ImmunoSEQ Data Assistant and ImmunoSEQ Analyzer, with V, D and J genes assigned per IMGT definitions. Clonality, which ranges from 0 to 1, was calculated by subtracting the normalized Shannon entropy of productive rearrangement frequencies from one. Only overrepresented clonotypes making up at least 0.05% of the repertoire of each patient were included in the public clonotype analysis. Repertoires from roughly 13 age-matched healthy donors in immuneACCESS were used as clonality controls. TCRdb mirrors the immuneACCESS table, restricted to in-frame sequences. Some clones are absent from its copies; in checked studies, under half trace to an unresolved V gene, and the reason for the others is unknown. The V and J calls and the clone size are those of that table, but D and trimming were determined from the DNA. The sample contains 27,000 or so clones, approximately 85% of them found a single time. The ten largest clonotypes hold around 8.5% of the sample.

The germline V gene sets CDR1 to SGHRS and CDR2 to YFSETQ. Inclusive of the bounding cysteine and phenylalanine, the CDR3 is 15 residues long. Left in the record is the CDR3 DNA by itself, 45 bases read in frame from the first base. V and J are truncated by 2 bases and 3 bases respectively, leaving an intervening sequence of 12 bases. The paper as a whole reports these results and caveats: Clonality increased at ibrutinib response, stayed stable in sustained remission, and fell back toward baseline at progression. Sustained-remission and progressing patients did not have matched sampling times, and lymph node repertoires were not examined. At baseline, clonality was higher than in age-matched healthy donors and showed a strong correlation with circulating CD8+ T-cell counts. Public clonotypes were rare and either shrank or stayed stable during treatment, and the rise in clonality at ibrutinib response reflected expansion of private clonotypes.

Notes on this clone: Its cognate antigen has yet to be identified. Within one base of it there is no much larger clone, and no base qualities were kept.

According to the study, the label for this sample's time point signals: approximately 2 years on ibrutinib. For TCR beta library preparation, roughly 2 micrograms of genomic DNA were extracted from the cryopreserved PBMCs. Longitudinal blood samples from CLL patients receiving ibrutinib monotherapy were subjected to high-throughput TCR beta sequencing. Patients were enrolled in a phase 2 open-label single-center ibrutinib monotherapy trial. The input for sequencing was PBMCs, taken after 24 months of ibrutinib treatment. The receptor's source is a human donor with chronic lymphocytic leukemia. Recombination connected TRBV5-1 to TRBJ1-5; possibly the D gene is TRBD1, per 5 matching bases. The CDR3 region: CASSLRGDINQPQHF. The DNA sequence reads TGCGCCAGCAGCTTAAGAGGGGATATCAATCAGCCCCAGCATTTT.